The 16 T cell receptor beta chains reported below all come from one sample, sequenced in a study of T cells in pancreatic ductal adenocarcinoma. Only in-frame clones appear in the TCRdb table, and some are missing; sequencing was by immunoSEQ multiplex PCR. There are roughly 17,000 clones in the sample; more than 70% occur only once, and over 0.9% lies in the top ten. No neoadjuvant therapy was given to the selected pancreatic ductal adenocarcinoma patients before their surgery. Sequencing was carried out using PBMCs. Every receptor here comes from a human donor with pancreatic ductal adenocarcinoma.

J is TRBJ2-7 and V is TRBV5-1, with 9 nucleotides matching TRBD1. The CDR3 has 15 amino acids. Germline V gene data show CDR1 as SGHRS and CDR2 as YFSETQ. The V and J ends lost 4 bases and 2 bases, in that order; junction bases with no gene match: 7. The CDR3 coding sequence is TGCGCCAGCAGCGCATCCGGGACAGGGACCTACGAGCAGTACTTC. Protein: CASSASGTGTYEQYF.

This chain joins TRBV5-4 and TRBJ2-7; TRBD2 might be the D (5 bases). This CDR3 spans 11 amino acids. Germline CDR1 is SGHNT and CDR2 is YYREEE (reference sequence). Deletions cut 0 bases from V and 9 bases from J, with 7 bases between. The CDR3 spells CASSLGGPQYF. The CDR3 nucleotides are TGTGCCAGCAGCTTGGGCGGGCCGCAGTACTTC. The full variable domain, with the rest looked up from reference TRBV5-4 and TRBJ2-7, is ETGVTQSPTHLIKTRGQQVTLRCSSQSGHNTVSWYQQALGQGPQFIFQYYREEENGRGNFPPRFSGLQFPNYSSELNVNALELDDSALYLCASSLGGPQYFGPGTRLTVT.

The rearrangement links TRBV19 to TRBJ2-7; 10 bases agree with TRBD1. The V gene end was trimmed by 1 base and the J gene end by 4 bases; junction bases not matched to a gene: 7. The CDR3 spans 16 residues. Germline loops: CDR1 LNHDA, CDR2 SQIVND (reference sequence). Here the CDR3 reads CASSIARRDRGYEQYF. CDR3 in DNA: TGTGCCAGTAGTATAGCCCGCCGGGACAGGGGATACGAGCAGTACTTC.

This rearrangement joins TRBV29-1 to TRBJ1-1; 7 positions agree with TRBD1. V shed 7 bases, J shed 2 bases, and the junction held 7 bases outside the gene matches. Looked up from germline, CDR1 is SQVTM and CDR2 is ANQGSEA. The CDR3 extends over 13 amino acids. CDR3 sequence (DNA): TGCAGCGCCGCGACAGGGATAAACACTGAAGCTTTCTTT. This sequence encodes CSAATGINTEAFF. The whole variable domain, remainder taken from reference TRBV29-1 and TRBJ1-1, is SAVISQKPSRDICQRGTSLTIQCQVDSQVTMMFWYRQQPGQSLTLIATANQGSEATYESGFVIDKFPISRPNLTFSTLTVSNMSPEDSSIYLCSAATGINTEAFFGQGTRLTVV.

V is TRBV6-5 and J is TRBJ1-5; the D gene is possibly TRBD1 (6 bases). CDR3 size: 15 residues. V gave up 0 bases and J gave up 4 bases, with 10 bases separating them. Germline assignment: CDR1 MNHEY and CDR2 SVGAGI. The CDR3 loop is CASSYSSGANQPQHF. In nucleotides, the CDR3 is TGTGCCAGCAGTTACTCGTCAGGGGCTAATCAGCCCCAGCATTTT.

The V gene is TRBV27, the J gene TRBJ1-2; D remains unclear. V shed 8 bases and J shed 2 bases, with 18 bases lying between them. Germline CDR1 reads MNHEY; CDR2 reads SMNVEV (reference sequence). This CDR3 is built from 15 residues. CDR3 in amino acids: CASLPQANLNYGYTF. The CDR3 DNA sequence: TGTGCCAGCCTCCCCCAGGCAAACCTAAACTATGGCTACACCTTC.

The CDR3 protein is CASSPGGRGTDTQYF. CDR3 DNA sequence: TGTGCCAGCAGCCCCGGGGGGCGTGGGACAGATACGCAGTATTTT. This chain links TRBV11-3 with TRBJ2-3; D is possibly TRBD2 (7 bases). The germline V gene encodes CDR1 SGHNT and CDR2 YENEEA. Trimming stripped 5 bases from V and 3 bases from J, with 15 bases between. The CDR3 consists of 15 residues.

The CDR3: CASSPGPLRVYEQYF. In DNA, the CDR3 is TGCGCCAGCAGCCCTGGCCCGCTCAGGGTCTACGAGCAGTACTTC. The chain links TRBV5-1 to TRBJ2-7, with a tentative D call TRBD1 (5 bases). Germline V gene lookup returns CDR1 SGHRS and CDR2 YFSETQ. CDR3 length: 15 amino acids. V was trimmed by 4 bases and J by 3 bases, leaving 17 bases between them.

V gene TRBV5-1 combines with J gene TRBJ1-6; no reliable D call. The CDR3 extends over 15 amino acids. Germline CDR1 is SGHRS and CDR2 is YFSETQ. V lost 4 bases to trimming and J lost 13 bases, with 21 bases between them. DNA for the CDR3: TGCGCCAGCAGCACCCGCGCCGAAACTTCCGAGCCCCTCCACTTT. Residues: CASSTRAETSEPLHF.

This chain connects TRBV15 to TRBJ1-4; 8 nucleotides agree with TRBD1. V trimming: 1 base; J trimming: 8 bases; junction bases outside the gene matches: 3. Per the germline V gene, CDR1 is LNHNV and CDR2 is YYDKDF (reference sequence). CDR3 length equals 14 residues. The CDR3 sequence is CATSRAGQVEKLFF. CDR3 DNA sequence: TGTGCCACCAGCAGAGCGGGACAGGTCGAAAAACTGTTTTTT.

This clone was observed a handful of times. The rearrangement links TRBV5-4 to TRBJ2-3, with 8 bases fitting TRBD2. Germline CDR1 and CDR2: SGHNT and YYREEE (reference sequence). Trimming removed 5 bases from V and 3 bases from J; junction bases left unmatched: 5. This CDR3 region has 14 residues. In nucleotides, the CDR3 is TGTGCCAGCAGTTCCCGGGGGGGGACAGATACGCAGTATTTT. The encoded protein is CASSSRGGTDTQYF.

The count of this clone is one. The chain uses TRBV11-3 and TRBJ1-6; D is perhaps TRBD1 (5 bases). The CDR3 has 14 residues. The germline CDR1 and CDR2 sequences are SGHNT and YENEEA. V dropped 1 base and J dropped 7 bases, with 8 bases sitting between them. CDR3 sequence (DNA): TGTGCCAGCAGCTTAGTCCAGGGCAATTCACCCCTCCACTTT. Its translation is CASSLVQGNSPLHF.

The V call is TRBV2, the J call TRBJ2-7; D unresolved. The length of the CDR3 is 15 residues. V dropped 2 bases and J dropped 0 bases, with 11 bases sitting between them. Germline V gives CDR1 SNHLY, CDR2 FYNNEI. For the CDR3, the DNA is TGTGCCAGCAGTGAAACACGTTTAAGCTCCTACGAGCAGTACTTC. Translated, it gives CASSETRLSSYEQYF.

V usage is TRBV4-1 and J usage is TRBJ1-2; possible D gene TRBD1, 6 bases. The germline V gene encodes CDR1 MGHRA and CDR2 YSYEKL. The CDR3 is 15 amino acids. Trimming removed 0 bases from V and 3 bases from J, with 11 bases in between. CDR3 coding DNA: TGCGCCAGCAGCCAAGATACAGGGAGGGACTATGGCTACACCTTC. Its translation is CASSQDTGRDYGYTF.

For the CDR3, the DNA is TGCAGCGTTGTCCTAGCGGGGCGTAGCACAGATACGCAGTATTTT. Translated, it gives CSVVLAGRSTDTQYF. The chain links TRBV29-1 to TRBJ2-3, with TRBD2 identical over 9 bases. In germline, CDR1 is SQVTM, CDR2 ANQGSEA. The length of the CDR3 is 15 residues. V trimming: 4 bases; J trimming: 0 bases; junction bases outside the gene matches: 5.

This chain connects TRBV28 to TRBJ2-5; possible D gene TRBD2, 5 bases. Germline CDR1 reads MDHEN; CDR2 reads SYDVKM. Trimming cost V 3 bases and J 5 bases, with 22 bases left between them. This CDR3 comprises 17 residues. CDR3 amino acids: CASSLGLTSGGGETQYF. As DNA, the CDR3 is TGTGCCAGCAGTTTGGGTTTAACATCCGGAGGTGGGGAGACCCAGTACTTC.